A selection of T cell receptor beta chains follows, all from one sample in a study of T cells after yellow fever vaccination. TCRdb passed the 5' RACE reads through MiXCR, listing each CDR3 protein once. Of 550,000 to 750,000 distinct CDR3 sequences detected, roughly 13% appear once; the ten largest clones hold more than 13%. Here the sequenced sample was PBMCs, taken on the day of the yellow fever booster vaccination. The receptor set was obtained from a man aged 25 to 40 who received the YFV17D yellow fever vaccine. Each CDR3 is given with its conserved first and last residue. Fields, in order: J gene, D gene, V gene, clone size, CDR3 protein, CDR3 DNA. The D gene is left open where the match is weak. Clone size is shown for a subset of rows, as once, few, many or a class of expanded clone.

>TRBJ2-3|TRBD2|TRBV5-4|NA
CASSRDYSDTQYF
TGTGCCAGCAGCCGGGACTATTCAGATACGCAGTATTTT
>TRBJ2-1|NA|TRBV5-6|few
CASSFRDTGSVDEQFF
TGTGCCAGCAGCTTCCGGGACACCGGTTCAGTAGATGAGCAGTTCTTC
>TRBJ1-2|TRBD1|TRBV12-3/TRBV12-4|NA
CASSYTGTALF
TGTGCCAGCAGTTACACCGGGACAGCCCTCTTC
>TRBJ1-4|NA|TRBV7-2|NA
CASSNRGGGEKLFF
TGTGCCAGCAGCAACCGGGGGGGTGGTGAAAAACTGTTTTTT
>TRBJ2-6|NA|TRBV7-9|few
CASSSTYLSSGANVLTF
TGTGCCAGCAGTTCGACGTACTTAAGCTCTGGGGCCAACGTCCTGACTTTC
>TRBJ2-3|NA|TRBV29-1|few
CSVEATGRTVTDTQYF
TGCAGCGTTGAAGCGACAGGGAGGACCGTCACAGATACGCAGTATTTT
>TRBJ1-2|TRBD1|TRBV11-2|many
CASSTTGVYGYTF
TGTGCCAGCAGTACCACAGGGGTATATGGCTACACCTTC
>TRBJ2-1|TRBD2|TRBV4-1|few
CASSQFSGRAYNEQFF
TGCGCCAGCAGCCAATTTTCAGGGAGGGCCTACAATGAGCAGTTCTTC
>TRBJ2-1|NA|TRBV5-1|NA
CASSLGGGLAYNEQFF
TGCGCCAGCAGCTTGGGTGGAGGGCTAGCCTACAATGAGCAGTTCTTC
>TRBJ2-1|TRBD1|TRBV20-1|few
CSARTGADNEQFF
TGCAGTGCTAGGACAGGGGCGGACAATGAGCAGTTCTTC
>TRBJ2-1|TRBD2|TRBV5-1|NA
CASSTGLAGDRGNEQFF
TGCGCCAGCAGCACAGGACTAGCGGGAGACAGAGGGAATGAGCAGTTCTTC
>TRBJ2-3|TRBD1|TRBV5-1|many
CASSTGQATDTQYF
TGCGCCAGCAGCACCGGACAGGCCACAGATACGCAGTATTTT
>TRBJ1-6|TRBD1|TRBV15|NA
CATRRGQQNSPLHF
TGTGCCACCAGAAGGGGACAGCAAAATTCACCCCTCCACTTT
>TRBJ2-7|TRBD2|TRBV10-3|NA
CAISHAGTSGSYEQYF
TGTGCCATCAGCCACGCCGGGACTAGCGGGAGTTACGAGCAGTACTTC
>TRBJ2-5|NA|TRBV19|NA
CASSLSRGVGGETQYF
TGTGCCAGTAGTCTTTCAAGGGGAGTAGGGGGAGAGACCCAGTACTTC
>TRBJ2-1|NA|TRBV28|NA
CASSLISRAVEVF
TGTGCCAGCAGTTTAATTAGTCGGGCGGTAGAGGTCTTC
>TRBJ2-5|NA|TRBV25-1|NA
CASRGGTAIPETQYF
TGTGCCAGCAGGGGCGGGACAGCCATACCCGAGACCCAGTACTTC
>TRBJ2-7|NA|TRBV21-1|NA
CASSPLRDEEQYF
TGTGCCAGCAGCCCTCTCCGGGATGAGGAGCAGTACTTC
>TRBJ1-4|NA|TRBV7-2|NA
CASSRKGNEKLFF
TGTGCCAGCAGCCGCAAGGGGAATGAAAAACTGTTTTTT
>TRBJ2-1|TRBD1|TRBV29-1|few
CSAAGGRDRGEFF
TGCAGCGCAGCTGGGGGGCGGGACAGGGGGGAGTTCTTC
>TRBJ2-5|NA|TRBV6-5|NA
CASKNQETQYF
TGTGCCAGCAAGAACCAAGAGACCCAGTACTTC
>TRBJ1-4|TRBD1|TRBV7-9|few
CASSWATGKNEKLFF
TGTGCCAGCAGCTGGGCGACAGGGAAAAATGAAAAACTGTTTTTT
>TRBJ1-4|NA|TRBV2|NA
CASKRSSGEKLFF
TGTGCCAGCAAAAGGAGTTCCGGGGAAAAACTGTTTTTT
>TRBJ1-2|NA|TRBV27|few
CASSLSIGADYGYTF
TGTGCCAGCAGTTTATCTATAGGGGCCGACTATGGCTACACCTTC
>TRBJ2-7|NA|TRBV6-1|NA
CASRLGRSYEQYF
TGTGCCAGCAGGCTGGGGAGGTCCTACGAGCAGTACTTC
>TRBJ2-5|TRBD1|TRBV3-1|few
CASSQNPGQKQETQYF
TGTGCCAGCAGCCAGAACCCGGGACAGAAACAAGAGACCCAGTACTTC
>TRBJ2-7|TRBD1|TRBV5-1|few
CASSTNYETGTVNDEQYF
TGCGCCAGCAGCACCAATTATGAGACCGGGACAGTAAACGACGAGCAGTACTTC
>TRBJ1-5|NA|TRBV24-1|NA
CATSAGGINQPQHF
TGTGCCACCAGTGCCGGGGGAATTAATCAGCCCCAGCATTTT